These T cell receptor beta chains were read from a single sample in a study of blood T cell repertoires in COVID-19. Profiling relied on immunoSEQ multiplex PCR, and the TCRdb table lists in-frame clones only, not all of them. The data contain roughly 330,000 clones, around 87% of them singletons. Sequencing was performed on PBMCs or T cells enriched from blood (not recorded which). The receptors derive from a woman in her thirties who had recovered from COVID-19. CDR3s include the opening cysteine and the closing phenylalanine or tryptophan. The D gene is left open where the match is weak. Clone size is shown for a subset of rows, as once, few, many or a class of expanded clone.

J: TRBJ1-1; D: .; size: .; V: TRBV4-2; CDR3: CASSQGQADNTEAFF; DNA: TGTGCCAGCAGCCAAGGGCAGGCCGATAACACTGAAGCTTTCTTT
J: TRBJ1-2; D: .; size: .; V: TRBV6-2/TRBV6-3; CDR3: CASSYPGLWERGYTF; DNA: TGTGCCAGCAGTTACCCGGGACTCTGGGAAAGAGGCTACACCTTC
J: TRBJ1-5; D: .; size: once; V: TRBV6-2/TRBV6-3; CDR3: CASSSRYRRIYSNQPQHF; DNA: TGTGCCAGCAGCTCCCGGTATAGGAGGATTTATAGCAATCAGCCCCAGCATTTT
J: TRBJ1-2; D: TRBD1; size: .; V: TRBV6-5; CDR3: CANYDRGIYGYTF; DNA: TGTGCCAACTACGACAGGGGGATCTATGGCTACACCTTC
J: TRBJ1-1; D: .; size: .; V: TRBV19; CDR3: CASSRLDRFQGHTEAFF; DNA: TGTGCCAGTAGTCGGCTCGACAGATTCCAGGGGCACACTGAAGCTTTCTTT
J: TRBJ1-6; D: TRBD1; size: .; V: TRBV10-3; CDR3: CAISTGTGDSPLHF; DNA: TGTGCCATCAGCACCGGGACAGGGGATTCACCCCTCCACTTT
J: TRBJ2-5; D: TRBD2; size: .; V: TRBV3-1/TRBV3-2; CDR3: CASSPLAGETQYF; DNA: TGTGCCAGCAGCCCACTAGCGGGGGAGACCCAGTACTTC
J: TRBJ2-4; D: .; size: many; V: TRBV6-2/TRBV6-3; CDR3: CASSYSEAGDIQYF; DNA: TGTGCCAGCAGTTACTCTGAAGCGGGCGACATTCAGTACTTC
J: TRBJ2-5; D: TRBD2; size: once; V: TRBV2; CDR3: CASSDHPPRTSGGVETQYF; DNA: TGTGCCAGCAGTGACCACCCACCCAGGACTAGCGGGGGGGTTGAGACCCAGTACTTC
J: TRBJ2-2; D: .; size: .; V: TRBV18; CDR3: CASSPVGEAGELFF; DNA: TGTGCCAGCTCACCAGTCGGGGAGGCCGGGGAGCTGTTTTTT
J: TRBJ2-2; D: TRBD1; size: .; V: TRBV5-5; CDR3: CASSPIPGQGGYTGELFF; DNA: TGTGCCAGCAGCCCCATCCCGGGACAGGGGGGTTATACCGGGGAGCTGTTTTTT
J: TRBJ2-5; D: TRBD2; size: .; V: TRBV7-9; CDR3: CASSGLAGQETQYF; DNA: TGTGCCAGCAGCGGACTAGCGGGGCAGGAGACCCAGTACTTC
J: TRBJ1-1; D: TRBD1; size: .; V: TRBV6-5; CDR3: CASLEDRGRGTEAFF; DNA: TGTGCCAGCCTTGAGGACAGGGGGCGAGGCACTGAAGCTTTCTTT
J: TRBJ1-4; D: .; size: .; V: TRBV2; CDR3: CASSETPGGEKLFF; DNA: TGTGCCAGCAGTGAAACTCCCGGAGGTGAAAAACTGTTTTTT
J: TRBJ1-2; D: .; size: once; V: TRBV5-4; CDR3: CASNSFSTGRFGYGYTF; DNA: TGTGCCAGCAACTCCTTCTCTACAGGGAGATTTGGCTATGGCTACACCTTC
J: TRBJ1-5; D: TRBD1; size: .; V: TRBV2; CDR3: CASRDRGLRQPQHF; DNA: TGTGCCAGTAGGGACAGGGGGCTCCGGCAGCCCCAGCATTTT
J: TRBJ1-1; D: TRBD1; size: .; V: TRBV11-2; CDR3: CASSSQNRGEAFF; DNA: TGTGCCAGCAGCTCACAAAACAGGGGAGAAGCTTTCTTT
J: TRBJ2-7; D: TRBD1; size: .; V: TRBV13; CDR3: CASSLEGTALYEQYF; DNA: TGTGCCAGCAGCTTAGAAGGGACAGCTCTCTACGAGCAGTACTTC
J: TRBJ2-4; D: TRBD2; size: .; V: TRBV5-1; CDR3: CASSPAGDYIQYF; DNA: TGCGCCAGCAGCCCCGCGGGGGACTACATTCAGTACTTC
J: TRBJ1-3; D: .; size: once; V: TRBV14; CDR3: CASSQEHFSGNTIYF; DNA: TGTGCCAGCAGCCAAGAACATTTCTCTGGAAACACCATATATTTT
J: TRBJ1-3; D: .; size: .; V: TRBV5-1; CDR3: CASSLSSQLSGNTIYF; DNA: TGCGCCAGCAGCTTGTCGTCTCAACTCTCTGGAAACACCATATATTTT
J: TRBJ2-7; D: .; size: .; V: TRBV28; CDR3: CASSLSGVEQYF; DNA: TGTGCCAGCAGTTTATCAGGGGTCGAGCAGTACTTC
J: TRBJ1-3; D: .; size: .; V: TRBV5-1; CDR3: CASSLRPTGSGNTIYF; DNA: TGCGCCAGCAGCTTGCGGCCCACAGGCTCTGGAAACACCATATATTTT
J: TRBJ1-1; D: .; size: .; V: TRBV27; CDR3: CASSLGPQPLEAFF; DNA: TGTGCCAGCAGTTTAGGCCCACAGCCGTTGGAAGCTTTCTTT
J: TRBJ1-6; D: TRBD1; size: .; V: TRBV5-1; CDR3: CASGQGDRNNSPLHF; DNA: TGCGCCAGCGGGCAAGGGGACAGAAATAATTCACCCCTCCACTTT
J: TRBJ2-3; D: TRBD2; size: .; V: TRBV3-1/TRBV3-2; CDR3: CASSQGESGGPQWDTQYF; DNA: TGTGCCAGCAGCCAAGGAGAAAGCGGGGGGCCCCAGTGGGATACGCAGTATTTT
J: TRBJ1-6; D: TRBD1; size: .; V: TRBV9; CDR3: CASSEGARFSPLHF; DNA: TGTGCCAGCAGCGAGGGGGCCCGTTTTTCACCCCTCCACTTT
J: TRBJ1-4; D: .; size: .; V: TRBV9; CDR3: CASSGGNPGEKLFF; DNA: TGTGCCAGCAGCGGCGGGAATCCTGGTGAAAAACTGTTTTTT
J: TRBJ2-2; D: .; size: .; V: TRBV7-9; CDR3: CASRRTGNGELFF; DNA: TGTGCCAGCAGGCGTACAGGGAACGGGGAGCTGTTTTTT
J: TRBJ1-2; D: TRBD1; size: many; V: TRBV19; CDR3: CASSIPGTGGGYTF; DNA: TGTGCCAGTAGTATTCCCGGGACAGGCGGTGGCTACACCTTC
J: TRBJ2-7; D: TRBD2; size: .; V: TRBV2; CDR3: CASRGGTSADEQYF; DNA: TGTGCCAGCAGGGGGGGGACTAGCGCCGACGAGCAGTACTTC
J: TRBJ1-2; D: TRBD1; size: .; V: TRBV5-1; CDR3: CASSLQTGEGYTF; DNA: TGCGCCAGCAGCTTACAGACAGGGGAAGGCTACACCTTC
J: TRBJ1-1; D: TRBD1; size: .; V: TRBV10-3; CDR3: CATLGQGLTEAFF; DNA: TGTGCCACACTGGGACAGGGATTAACTGAAGCTTTCTTT
J: TRBJ2-6; D: .; size: .; V: TRBV15; CDR3: CATSRELGVGANVLTF; DNA: TGTGCCACCAGCAGAGAATTGGGAGTTGGGGCCAACGTCCTGACTTTC
J: TRBJ1-1; D: .; size: .; V: TRBV7-9; CDR3: CASSLVAEGAEAFF; DNA: TGTGCCAGCAGCTTAGTCGCGGAAGGGGCTGAAGCTTTCTTT
J: TRBJ1-2; D: .; size: .; V: TRBV7-3; CDR3: CASSLTGEGYGYTF; DNA: TGTGCCAGCAGCTTAACAGGGGAGGGCTATGGCTACACCTTC
J: TRBJ1-5; D: TRBD1; size: once; V: TRBV6-5; CDR3: CASSYSRDRGQPQHF; DNA: TGTGCCAGCAGTTATTCCCGGGACAGGGGTCAGCCCCAGCATTTT
J: TRBJ1-2; D: TRBD1; size: .; V: TRBV7-2; CDR3: CASSGRQGYYGYTF; DNA: TGTGCCAGCAGCGGAAGACAGGGCTACTATGGCTACACCTTC
J: TRBJ1-6; D: .; size: .; V: TRBV27; CDR3: CASSFSREPPLHF; DNA: TGTGCCAGCAGTTTTTCCCGGGAGCCACCCCTCCACTTT
J: TRBJ2-1; D: .; size: .; V: TRBV25-1; CDR3: CATGQPFGDEQFF; DNA: TGTGCCACCGGACAGCCATTCGGCGATGAGCAGTTCTTC
J: TRBJ2-7; D: .; size: .; V: TRBV6-5; CDR3: CASTSPQAGSEQYF; DNA: TGTGCCAGCACCTCCCCTCAGGCTGGGAGCGAGCAGTACTTC
J: TRBJ2-7; D: TRBD1; size: few; V: TRBV29-1; CDR3: CSVRTGYSYEQYF; DNA: TGCAGCGTCAGGACAGGGTACTCCTACGAGCAGTACTTC